These 10 T cell receptor beta chains came from one sample sequenced in a study of a mutant IDH1 vaccine in newly diagnosed glioma. The repertoire was sequenced with immunoSEQ multiplex PCR; TCRdb's copy has only in-frame clones and lacks some. The data hold approximately 60,000 clones, with around 80% observed a single time. Time point given: week 23, last vaccination. Every vaccine dose comprised 300 ug of mutant IDH1 20-mer peptide plus topical imiquimod. Their target antigens are unknown. Source: PBMCs, taken from a glioma patient whose treatment included an IDH1 peptide vaccine. The receptors were sampled from a woman aged 40 to 50 with glioma. Some clones in this sample may be carry-over from other donors' samples.

The gene calls are TRBV19 and TRBJ1-4; TRBD1 matches 9 bases. The length of the CDR3 is 19 residues. The germline CDR1 and CDR2 sequences are LNHDA and SQIVND (reference sequence). V lost 5 bases and J lost 8; bases outside the gene matches: 21. The CDR3, as DNA: TGTGCCAGTAGTTTTAGCCGACGGGACAGGGTTGTTGGCGCGGAAAAACTGTTTTTT. Translating gives CASSFSRRDRVVGAEKLFF.

This clone has a single count. V and J are TRBV7-2 and TRBJ1-1; tentatively, D is TRBD1 (6 bases). Trimming removed 0 bases at V and 7 bases at J, with 9 bases between. This CDR3 region has 13 residues. CDR1 and CDR2 from the germline V gene are SGHTA and FQGNSA. CDR3 bases: TGTGCCAGCAGCTTAGCTGTACAGGGTGAAGCTTTCTTT. Translation gives CASSLAVQGEAFF.

This chain links TRBV14 with TRBJ2-7; D gene unclear. CDR1 and CDR2 (germline): SGHDN, FVKESK. Trimming removed 0 bases from V and 9 bases from J, with 12 bases in between. The CDR3 runs 13 residues. The CDR3 here is CASSQEAATRQYF. The CDR3 DNA is TGTGCCAGCAGCCAAGAAGCTGCAACTCGGCAGTACTTC.

This sequence joins TRBV19 and TRBJ1-1; unclear D gene. V dropped 5 bases and J dropped 9 bases, with 10 bases sitting between them. This CDR3 contains 11 residues. The germline CDR1 and CDR2 sequences are LNHDA and SQIVND (reference sequence). The CDR3 sequence is CASSLGEKAFF. In DNA form, the CDR3 reads TGTGCCAGTAGTCTTGGAGAGAAAGCTTTCTTT. Full variable domain (remainder filled in from reference TRBV19 and TRBJ1-1): DGGITQSPKYLFRKEGQNVTLSCEQNLNHDAMYWYRQDPGQGLRLIYYSQIVNDFQKGDIAEGYSVSREKKESFPLTVTSAQKNPTAFYLCASSLGEKAFFGQGTRLTVV.

This sequence joins TRBV15 and TRBJ2-5, with 8 bases identical to TRBD2. V was clipped by 5 bases and J by 3 bases; unmatched bases: 11. Per germline, CDR1 LNHNV and CDR2 YYDKDF (reference sequence). This CDR3 has 16 amino acids. The CDR3 spells CATSPSAPGGEETQYF. The CDR3 coding sequence is TGTGCCACCAGCCCTTCAGCGCCGGGAGGGGAAGAGACCCAGTACTTC.

The CDR3 bases are TGTGCCAGCACCGGGAGGGAAGAAAAACTGTTTTTT. Its protein product is CASTGREEKLFF. V and J are TRBV5-5 and TRBJ1-4; no definite D call. The CDR3 is 12 residues long. Germline CDR1 and CDR2: SGHKS and YYEKEE (reference sequence). The V gene lost 6 bases and the J gene lost 8 bases, with 11 bases spanning the gap.

The CDR3 nucleotides read TGTGCCAGCAGCTTAGGGCCGAATTCTCATCAGCCCCAGCATTTT. This sequence encodes CASSLGPNSHQPQHF. The J gene is TRBJ1-5, the V gene TRBV7-2, with unresolved D. Looked up from germline, CDR1 is SGHTA and CDR2 is FQGNSA. Trimming left V 1 base short and J 5 bases short, with 12 bases between. The CDR3 has 15 residues.

V gene TRBV7-2 combines with J gene TRBJ1-2; D not resolved. V was pared by 2 bases and J by 3 bases, with 10 bases between. The CDR3 length is 14 residues. Germline CDR1 SGHTA, CDR2 FQGNSA. The DNA of the CDR3 is TGTGCCAGCAGCTTATCCCCTGAATACTATGGCTACACCTTC. Amino acids: CASSLSPEYYGYTF.

For the CDR3, the DNA is TGTGCCAGTACCGACGGACAGCCCCAGCCCCAGCATTTT. As protein: CASTDGQPQPQHF. This chain joins TRBV19 and TRBJ1-5, with D perhaps matching TRBD1 (6 bases). The ends were cut back, 7 bases at V and 7 bases at J, with 14 bases in the middle. Germline V lookup: CDR1 LNHDA, CDR2 SQIVND (reference sequence). The CDR3 is 13 amino acids. Variable domain in full (rest from reference TRBV19 and TRBJ1-5): DGGITQSPKYLFRKEGQNVTLSCEQNLNHDAMYWYRQDPGQGLRLIYYSQIVNDFQKGDIAEGYSVSREKKESFPLTVTSAQKNPTAFYLCASTDGQPQPQHFGDGTRLSIL.

V and J are TRBV4-1 and TRBJ1-5; D ambiguous. CDR3 length: 13 residues. Germline V gene lookup returns CDR1 MGHRA and CDR2 YSYEKL. Trimming left V 0 bases short and J 4 bases short, with 4 bases between. The CDR3 sequence: CASSQDLNQPQHF. For the CDR3, the DNA is TGCGCCAGCAGCCAAGATCTTAATCAGCCCCAGCATTTT.